One and the same sample provided the 25 T cell receptor beta chains below, sequenced in a study of blood T cell repertoires in COVID-19. Only in-frame clones appear in the TCRdb table, and some are missing; sequencing was by immunoSEQ multiplex PCR. The data hold around 150,000 clones, with about four fifths observed a single time. The sample was peripheral blood. The receptors here all came from a woman over 75 with acute or convalescent COVID-19.

The V call is TRBV15, the J call TRBJ2-5, with 8 positions matching TRBD2. CDR1 and CDR2 from the germline V gene are LNHNV and YYDKDF (reference sequence). The CDR3 runs 13 residues. V shed 5 bases and J 5 bases; nucleotides not matched to a gene: 4. The CDR3 sequence: CATSPAGGETQYF. CDR3 DNA: TGTGCCACCAGCCCGGCGGGGGGTGAGACCCAGTACTTC.

This clone came up once. Other DNA sequences in the same sample also yield this CDR3. The chain is built from TRBV5-1 and TRBJ1-1; TRBD1 matches 7 bases. Germline V gives CDR1 SGHRS, CDR2 YFSETQ. The junction had 1 base not matched to a gene; V was cut back by 2 bases and J by 3 bases. The CDR3 is 13 amino acids. CDR3 DNA: TGCGCCAGCAGCTTAACAGGGGACACTGAAGCTTTCTTT. It is translated as CASSLTGDTEAFF.

The V call is TRBV5-6, the J call TRBJ1-3; 8 nucleotides align to TRBD1. This CDR3 is 18 amino acids long. V lost 0 bases, J lost 0 bases, and 8 bases stayed unmatched. Germline CDR1 and CDR2: SGHDT and YYEEEE. CDR3 residues: CASSLARQGHRSGNTIYF. CDR3 coding DNA: TGTGCCAGCAGCTTGGCCAGACAGGGGCATCGCTCTGGAAACACCATATATTTT.

The chain joins TRBV7-6 to TRBJ2-1, with 7 bases that match TRBD1. CDR3 length: 13 amino acids. Germline values: CDR1 SGHVS, CDR2 FNYEAQ. With V trimmed by 2 bases and J by 10 bases, 5 bases remained unmatched. The CDR3 sequence: CASSLTTGAEQFF. As DNA, the CDR3 is TGTGCCAGCAGCTTAACCACAGGGGCCGAGCAGTTCTTC.

This rearrangement joins TRBV3-1 (or the pseudogene TRBV3-2) to TRBJ1-1, with D perhaps TRBD1 (6 bases). The germline V gene has CDR1 LGHDT and CDR2 YNNKEL (reference sequence). This CDR3 region has 13 residues. V lost 5 bases and J 5 bases, leaving 12 bases between the germline ends. CDR3 DNA sequence: TGTGCCAGCAGCAGCACAGGGAGAACTGAAGCTTTCTTT. It encodes CASSSTGRTEAFF.

The chain uses TRBV28 and TRBJ2-6; D gene unclear. The germline V gene has CDR1 MDHEN and CDR2 SYDVKM. Trimming removed 7 bases at V and 0 bases at J, with 7 bases between. This CDR3 comprises 14 residues. The CDR3 reads CASTRSSGANVLTF. The CDR3 DNA reads TGTGCCAGCACGAGGAGCTCTGGGGCCAACGTCCTGACTTTC.

The CDR3 is CASSSPKGNYGYTF. In nucleotides, the CDR3 is TGTGCCAGCAGCTCCCCCAAGGGGAACTATGGCTACACCTTC. This chain links TRBV5-4 with TRBJ1-2; possible D gene TRBD1, 5 bases. CDR1 and CDR2 from the germline V gene are SGHNT and YYREEE (reference sequence). V was pared by 3 bases and J by 2 bases, with 11 bases between. The CDR3 runs 14 residues.

This chain connects TRBV7-2 to TRBJ1-6; D ambiguous. CDR1 SGHTA and CDR2 FQGNSA come from the germline V gene. Trimming took 0 bases from V and 5 from J, leaving 8 bases between them. CDR3 length: 15 amino acids. The CDR3 DNA reads as TGTGCCAGCAGCTTAGCACAGAGTAATAATTCACCCCTCCACTTT. Translating it yields CASSLAQSNNSPLHF.

The chain is built from TRBV7-9 and TRBJ2-7, with a possible D match to TRBD1 (6 bases). Looked up from germline, CDR1 is SEHNR and CDR2 is FQNEAQ (reference sequence). Between the trimmed V and J ends, which lost 4 bases and 5 bases, there was a span of 15 bases. The CDR3 sequence is 14 residues long. The CDR3 loop is CASSSQGIPNEQYF. Written as DNA, the CDR3 is TGTGCCAGCAGCTCACAGGGTATCCCCAACGAGCAGTACTTC.

V usage is TRBV28 and J usage is TRBJ2-5; 11 nucleotides line up with TRBD2. The CDR3 consists of 16 residues. Per germline, CDR1 MDHEN and CDR2 SYDVKM. The V and J ends lost 8 bases and 3 bases, in that order; junction bases with no gene match: 11. CDR3 in DNA: TGTGCCAGCCAGGTATCGGGACTAGCGGACAAAGAGACCCAGTACTTC. Protein: CASQVSGLADKETQYF.

The genes are TRBV14 and TRBJ2-7; 11 bases align to TRBD2. Germline V gene data show CDR1 as SGHDN and CDR2 as FVKESK. V was clipped by 3 bases and J by 3 bases; unmatched bases: 1. The CDR3 has 14 residues. As DNA, the CDR3 is TGTGCCAGCAGCCAGCTAGCGGGGGGCTACGAGCAGTACTTC. Protein sequence: CASSQLAGGYEQYF.

The chain couples TRBV2 to TRBJ2-3; D is unclear. Between the trimmed V and J ends, which lost 5 bases and 2 bases, there was a span of 8 bases. The CDR3 extends over 13 amino acids. Germline V CDR1 and CDR2: SNHLY, FYNNEI. For the CDR3, the DNA is TGTGCCAGCAGTAACTTGCCCACAGATACGCAGTATTTT. Translating gives CASSNLPTDTQYF.

The V call is TRBV27, the J call TRBJ1-1; 7 positions match TRBD1. Germline V gives CDR1 MNHEY, CDR2 SMNVEV (reference sequence). V lost 4 bases and J lost 0; bases outside the gene matches: 11. CDR3 length equals 17 residues. CDR3: CASSYYRGGKMNTEAFF. In DNA, the CDR3 is TGTGCCAGCAGTTATTACAGGGGCGGGAAGATGAACACTGAAGCTTTCTTT.

The chain joins TRBV5-1 to TRBJ2-1; a weak D match, TRBD2 (8 bases). Per germline, CDR1 SGHRS and CDR2 YFSETQ. With 1 base removed from V and 5 bases from J, the gap between germline ends came to 22 bases. This CDR3 contains 18 residues. The CDR3 protein is CASSLSGQALAEDNEQFF. The DNA of the CDR3 is TGCGCCAGCAGCTTGTCTGGACAGGCACTAGCGGAGGACAATGAGCAGTTCTTC.

The chain joins TRBV30 to TRBJ2-1; possible D gene TRBD2, 6 bases. This CDR3 contains 15 residues. Germline CDR1 is GTSNPN and CDR2 is SVGIG (reference sequence). Trimming left V 2 bases short and J 4 bases short, with 15 bases between. The CDR3 loop is CAWSPQWGGYNEQFF. CDR3 coding DNA: TGTGCCTGGAGTCCCCAGTGGGGAGGATACAATGAGCAGTTCTTC.

The gene calls are TRBV24-1 and TRBJ2-7, with D maybe TRBD1 (6 bases). Deletions cut 10 bases from V and 0 bases from J, with 15 bases between. From germline, CDR1 is KGHDR and CDR2 SFDVKD. The length of the CDR3 is 14 residues. CDR3 amino acids: CATKGQRPSYEQYF. The CDR3 DNA reads TGTGCCACGAAAGGACAGAGACCCTCCTACGAGCAGTACTTC.

This chain links TRBV2 with TRBJ1-1; weak D call: TRBD1 (6 bases). V gave up 3 bases and J gave up 7 bases, with 12 bases separating them. The CDR3 length is 13 residues. Germline V gives CDR1 SNHLY, CDR2 FYNNEI. CDR3 in DNA: TGTGCCAGCAGTGACCTACAGGGCGGTGAAGCTTTCTTT. It is translated as CASSDLQGGEAFF.

The rearrangement joins TRBV9 to TRBJ2-7; TRBD2 matches at 7 bases. The V gene's germline CDR1 is SGDLS and CDR2 YYNGEE. The CDR3 has 16 amino acids. With 0 bases clipped from V and 1 base from J, the junction kept 7 bases outside the gene matches. CDR3 sequence (DNA): TGTGCCAGCAGCGTAGGAGGAGGGCGGGGGTCCTACGAGCAGTACTTC. It encodes CASSVGGGRGSYEQYF.

The V call is TRBV5-5, the J call TRBJ1-1; D is unresolved. V dropped 0 bases and J dropped 4 bases, with 7 bases sitting between them. Germline CDR1 and CDR2: SGHKS and YYEKEE (reference sequence). The CDR3 totals 13 residues. The CDR3 DNA sequence: TGTGCCAGCAGCTTGGTCAGCGTCACTGAAGCTTTCTTT. It codes for CASSLVSVTEAFF.

The rearrangement uses TRBV19 and TRBJ1-1; D unclear. With 8 bases removed from V and 0 bases from J, the gap between germline ends came to 7 bases. The germline gives CDR1 LNHDA, CDR2 SQIVND (reference sequence). This CDR3 comprises 12 residues. CDR3 sequence: CASGLLNTEAFF. CDR3 nucleotide sequence: TGTGCCAGTGGACTCTTGAACACTGAAGCTTTCTTT.

The chain employs TRBV5-1 and TRBJ2-1, with TRBD2 matching over 8 bases. Losses at the gene ends were 6 bases for V and 16 bases for J; bases not matched to a gene: 18. Germline lookup yields CDR1 SGHRS and CDR2 YFSETQ. This CDR3 has 14 residues. The CDR3 nucleotides are TGCGCCAGCAAGCCCCAGGGGCTAGCGGGTCGCGAATTCTTC. This translates into CASKPQGLAGREFF.

The genes are TRBV5-1 and TRBJ2-7; 8 positions match TRBD1. With V trimmed by 0 bases and J by 5 bases, 7 bases remained unmatched. CDR3 length: 15 amino acids. The V gene's germline CDR1 is SGHRS and CDR2 YFSETQ. CDR3 loop: CASSLEPGGVNEQYF. The CDR3 region has the DNA TGCGCCAGCAGCTTGGAGCCAGGGGGCGTGAACGAGCAGTACTTC.

V is TRBV7-8 and J is TRBJ2-7, with 9 bases matching TRBD1. CDR1 is SGHVS, CDR2 FQNEAQ, per germline. V was clipped by 3 bases and J by 3 bases; unmatched bases: 6. The CDR3 consists of 15 residues. CDR3 bases: TGTGCCAGCAGCTTCGACAGGGGGGGAGACTACGAGCAGTACTTC. Translation: CASSFDRGGDYEQYF.

The chain links TRBV28 to TRBJ1-1; tentative D call: TRBD1 (5 bases). Between the trimmed V and J ends, which lost 3 bases and 6 bases, there was a span of 11 bases. Germline V CDR1 and CDR2: MDHEN, SYDVKM. The CDR3 runs 13 residues. The CDR3 spells CASSFPRVAEAFF. The CDR3 DNA follows: TGTGCCAGCAGTTTTCCCAGGGTGGCTGAAGCTTTCTTT.

The rearrangement links TRBV27 to TRBJ2-7, with D perhaps TRBD1 (6 bases). The CDR3 is 15 amino acids. V was cut by 2 bases and J by 4 bases, with 15 bases left in between. Germline V gives CDR1 MNHEY, CDR2 SMNVEV (reference sequence). CDR3 nucleotide sequence: TGTGCCAGCAGTTTAGGGCAGGGGTATTTTTACGAGCAGTACTTC. Protein sequence: CASSLGQGYFYEQYF.